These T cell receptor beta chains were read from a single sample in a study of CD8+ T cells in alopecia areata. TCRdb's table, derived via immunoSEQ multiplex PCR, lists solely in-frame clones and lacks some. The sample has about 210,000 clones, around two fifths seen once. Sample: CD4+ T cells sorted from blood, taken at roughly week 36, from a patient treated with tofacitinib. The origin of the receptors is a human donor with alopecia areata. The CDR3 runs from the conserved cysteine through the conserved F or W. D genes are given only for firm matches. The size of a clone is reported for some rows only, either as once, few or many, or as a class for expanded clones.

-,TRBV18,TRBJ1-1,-,TGTGCCAGCTCGGCGACAGAGAACACTGAAGCTTTCTTT,CASSATENTEAFF
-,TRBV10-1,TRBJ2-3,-,TGCGCCAGCAGTGGTGACGGGATCACAGATACGCAGTATTTT,CASSGDGITDTQYF
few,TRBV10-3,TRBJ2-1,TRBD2,TGTGCCATCAGTGAGTCGAGCGGGAGTAGAAGGAATGAGCAGTTCTTC,CAISESSGSRRNEQFF
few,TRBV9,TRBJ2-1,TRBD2,TGTGCCAGCAGCCTAGGGACTAGCGGGGGCCGCTCCTACAATGAGCAGTTCTTC,CASSLGTSGGRSYNEQFF
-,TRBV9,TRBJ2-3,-,TGTGCCAGCACGACGGGGAGCGCAGATACGCAGTATTTT,CASTTGSADTQYF
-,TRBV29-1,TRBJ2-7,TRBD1,TGCAGCGTTCCATTAAGTTGGGACAGCGGTACCTACGAGCAGTACTTC,CSVPLSWDSGTYEQYF
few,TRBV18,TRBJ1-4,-,TGTGCCAGCTCACCACCGGCAGGGCAGGCGGAAAAACTGTTTTTT,CASSPPAGQAEKLFF
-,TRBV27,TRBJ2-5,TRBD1,TGTGCCAGCAGTTTTGGACAGGGGGTTGGAGAGACCCAGTACTTC,CASSFGQGVGETQYF
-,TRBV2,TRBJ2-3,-,TGTGCCAGCAGTGGACGCGCCAATACGCAGTATTTT,CASSGRANTQYF
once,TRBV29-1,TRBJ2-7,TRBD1,TGCAGCGTTGCGGGACAGGGTTACGAGCAGTACTTC,CSVAGQGYEQYF
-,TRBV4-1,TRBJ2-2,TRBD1,TGCGCCAGCAGCCTTTCCCCGGCCGGGACAGGGAACACCGGGGAGCTGTTTTTT,CASSLSPAGTGNTGELFF
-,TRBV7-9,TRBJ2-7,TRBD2,TGTGCCAGCAGCTTAGCGGCGGGAGTAGCCTACGAGCAGTACTTC,CASSLAAGVAYEQYF
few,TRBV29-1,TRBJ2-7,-,TGCAGCGTTGGGGACTGGGACGGCGAGCAGTACTTC,CSVGDWDGEQYF
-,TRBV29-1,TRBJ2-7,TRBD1,TGCAGCGTAGAACATACAGGGGACTACGAGCAGTACTTC,CSVEHTGDYEQYF
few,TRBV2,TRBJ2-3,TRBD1,TGTGCCAGCAGTCCATATCCGACAGGGCCAGATACGCAGTATTTT,CASSPYPTGPDTQYF
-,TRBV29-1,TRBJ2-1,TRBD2,TGCAGCGTTAAGGATGGGACTAGCGGTTACAATGAGCAGTTCTTC,CSVKDGTSGYNEQFF
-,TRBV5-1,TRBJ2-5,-,TGCGCCAGCAGCTGGGGAGAGACCCAGTACTTC,CASSWGETQYF
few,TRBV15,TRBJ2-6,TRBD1,TGTGCCACCAGCAGAGCGAACAGGGGACCTGGGGCCAACGTCCTGACTTTC,CATSRANRGPGANVLTF
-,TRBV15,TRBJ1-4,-,TGTGCCACCAGCAGAGGACAGGTTAATGAAAAACTGTTTTTT,CATSRGQVNEKLFF
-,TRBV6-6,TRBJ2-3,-,TGTGCCAGCGCACCTTGGGGCGGGGATGGGGTTACGCAGTATTTT,CASAPWGGDGVTQYF
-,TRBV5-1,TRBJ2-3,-,TGCGCCAGCAGCCGGACTGGAGTACCAGATACGCAGTATTTT,CASSRTGVPDTQYF
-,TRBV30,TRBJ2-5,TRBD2,TGTGCCTGGAGTGTAACGCCTAGCGGGAGAAAACAAGAGACCCAGTACTTC,CAWSVTPSGRKQETQYF
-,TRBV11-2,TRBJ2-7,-,TGTGCCAGCAGCTTAGATAGGACCTCCTACGAGCAGTACTTC,CASSLDRTSYEQYF
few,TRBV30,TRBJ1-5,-,TGTGCCTGGGCCCAAAACATCCATCAGCCCCAGCATTTT,CAWAQNIHQPQHF
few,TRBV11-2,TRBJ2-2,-,TGTGCCAGCAGCCGTAACCGCGCGAACACCGGGGAGCTGTTTTTT,CASSRNRANTGELFF
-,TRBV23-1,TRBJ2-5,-,TGCGCCAGCAGTCACGCCCTGCGGACGGCCAAAGAGACCCAGTACTTC,CASSHALRTAKETQYF
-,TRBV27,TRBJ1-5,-,TGTGCCAGCAGTTTGGGGCAGGGTTATCAGCCCCAGCATTTT,CASSLGQGYQPQHF
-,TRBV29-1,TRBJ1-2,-,TGCAGCGTTGGGGACGATCACTCCCCCTATGGCTACACCTTC,CSVGDDHSPYGYTF
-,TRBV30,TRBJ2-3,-,TGTGCCTGGAGTGTGGACCACACAGATACGCAGTATTTT,CAWSVDHTDTQYF
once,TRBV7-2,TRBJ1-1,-,TGTGCCAGCAGCTTTGATGGCAGGAACACTGAAGCTTTCTTT,CASSFDGRNTEAFF
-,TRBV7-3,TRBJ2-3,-,TGTGCCAGCAGCTTACTCCAGGACACAGATACGCAGTATTTT,CASSLLQDTDTQYF
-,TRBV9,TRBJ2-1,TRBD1,TGTGCCAGCAGCGGTGGATGGGACAGGGGCTACAATGAGCAGTTCTTC,CASSGGWDRGYNEQFF
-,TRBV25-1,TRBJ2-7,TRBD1,TGTGCCAGCAGTGACTCGACAGGGGTCGAGACCTACGAGCAGTACTTC,CASSDSTGVETYEQYF
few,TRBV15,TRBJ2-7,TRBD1,TGTGCCACCAGCAGAGATCGGAGACAGGGGGGCGAGCAGTACTTC,CATSRDRRQGGEQYF
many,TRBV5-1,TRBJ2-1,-,TGCGCCAGCAGCCCGCAAACAGGGATGCGTTACAATGAGCAGTTCTTC,CASSPQTGMRYNEQFF
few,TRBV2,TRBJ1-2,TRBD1,TGTGCCAGCAGGGACAGGCGGTCCCCTAGCGGCTACACCTTC,CASRDRRSPSGYTF
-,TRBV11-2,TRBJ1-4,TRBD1,TGTGCCAGCAGCTTATACCCCTCGGGGCAGGGGGCGCGTGAAAAACTGTTTTTT,CASSLYPSGQGAREKLFF
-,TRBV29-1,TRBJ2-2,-,TGCAGCGCCCGGGGCCTCTCGAACACCGGGGAGCTGTTTTTT,CSARGLSNTGELFF
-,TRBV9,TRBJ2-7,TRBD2,TGTGCCAGCAGCCCCGGGACTAGCTTTTACGAGCAGTACTTC,CASSPGTSFYEQYF
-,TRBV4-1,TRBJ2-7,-,TGCGCCAGCAGCCAAGTGGGCTCGTTAGAGCAGTACTTC,CASSQVGSLEQYF
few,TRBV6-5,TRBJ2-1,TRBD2,TGTGCCAGCAAGGGGCGGGCTAGCGGGAGCGATGAGCAGTTCTTC,CASKGRASGSDEQFF
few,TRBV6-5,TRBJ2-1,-,TGTGCCAGCAGGAGCGGGACAGTGGCGTTCTTC,CASRSGTVAFF
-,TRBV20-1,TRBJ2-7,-,TGCAGTGCCGGAGGGGCCTACGAGCAGTACTTC,CSAGGAYEQYF
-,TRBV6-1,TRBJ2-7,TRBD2,TGTGCCAGCCGGGGCGGGAGGGCCTACGAGCAGTACTTC,CASRGGRAYEQYF
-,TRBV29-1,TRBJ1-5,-,TGCAGCGTTGAAGTGGGGCCCGGCCCGCCCCAGCATTTT,CSVEVGPGPPQHF
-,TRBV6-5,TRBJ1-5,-,TGTGCCAGCAGTTCCGACGCGAATCAGCCCCAGCATTTT,CASSSDANQPQHF
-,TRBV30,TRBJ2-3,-,TGTGCCTGGAGTGTAGGGGATCCAGATACGCAGTATTTT,CAWSVGDPDTQYF
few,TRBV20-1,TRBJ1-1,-,TGCAGTACGGGGCCGAACACTGAAGCTTTCTTT,CSTGPNTEAFF
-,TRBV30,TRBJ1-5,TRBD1,TGTGCCTGGAGCCAGGACAGGGCGAATCAGCCCCAGCATTTT,CAWSQDRANQPQHF
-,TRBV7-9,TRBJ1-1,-,TGTGCCAGCAGCCCCACCCCAGGGAACACTGAAGCTTTCTTT,CASSPTPGNTEAFF